This T cell receptor (beta chain) was sequenced for a study of shared clonotypes between healthy human individuals. TCRdb's copy holds only in-frame clones and misses some; the assay was immunoSEQ multiplex PCR. Among approximately 110,000 clones listed, around 73% were seen once. This clone was observed a handful of times. The sequence derives from a woman under 40 in good health. The source material was memory CD8+ T cells sorted from blood. The subset here: CD45RO+ cells pooled with CCR7-negative TemRA cells.

Here the CDR3 reads CASSSSTRGPYEQYF. Here the CDR3 DNA reads TGTGCCAGCAGTTCCTCGACTAGGGGGCCCTACGAGCAGTACTTC. This chain uses TRBV27 with TRBJ2-7; D is perhaps TRBD1 (7 bases). V shed 4 bases and J shed 2 bases, with 15 bases lying between them. The germline V gene has CDR1 MNHEY and CDR2 SMNVEV (reference sequence). The CDR3 is 15 residues long.